This T cell receptor beta chain was sequenced for a study of T cell changes during pregnancy in multiple sclerosis. CDR1 is LGHNA, CDR2 YSLEER, per germline. This CDR3 region has 18 residues. V was clipped by 1 base and J by 3 bases; unmatched bases: 5. TCRdb's table, derived via immunoSEQ multiplex PCR, lists solely in-frame clones and lacks some. The data show approximately 68,000 clones, 90% to 95% seen once. The chain has TRBV4-3 and TRBJ2-2; 13 bases fit TRBD2. The specimen was peripheral blood, collected in the third trimester of pregnancy. The TCR sequence derives from a female donor in good health, enrolled as a control in a pregnancy study. CDR3 protein: CASSQGTSGSLYTGELFF. In nucleotides, the CDR3 is TGCGCCAGCAGCCAAGGGACTAGCGGGAGTTTGTACACCGGGGAGCTGTTTTTT.